This TCR beta chain was captured in a study of T cells in Graves' hyperthyroidism and ophthalmopathy. From germline, CDR1 is LGHDT and CDR2 YNNKEL (reference sequence). The V and J ends lost 3 bases and 0 bases respectively, with 15 bases between them. The CDR3 spans 16 residues. Stable Graves' hyperthyroidism denoted no ophthalmopathy progression over 18 months. Fresh peripheral blood, 10 ml, was the source of the PBMCs. This clonotype appeared many times. What it binds is not known. Study-level results: A 13 V-J model separated ophthalmopathy from stable hyperthyroidism. In the blood, most expanded thyroid clonotypes above 0.001 appeared as well.

Using RNA transcripts as the source, TCR beta CDR3 regions were amplified. The primer set for the first-round RT-PCR of the TCR CDR3 was HTBI. TCRdb re-analysed the multiplex PCR reads in MiXCR, keeping a single row per CDR3 protein. The sample contains approximately 640,000 distinct CDR3 sequences, 17% of which appear only once. The specimen was blood. The chain couples TRBV3-1 to TRBJ2-7, with D possibly TRBD2 on 5 matching bases. The receptor's source is a man aged 50 to 60 with Graves' hyperthyroidism. CDR3 nucleotide sequence: TGTGCCAGCAGCCACCTGGCAGCGGAGAGCTCCTACGAGCAGTACTTC. This sequence encodes CASSHLAAESSYEQYF.